The text below deals with one TCR beta chain. Its antigen is currently unknown. This specimen belongs to a study of graft-versus-host responses after intestinal transplantation. The CDR3 length is 12 residues. V was cut by 2 bases and J by 9 bases, with 11 bases left in between. CDR1 LGHNT and CDR2 FRNRAP come from the germline V gene. Whole-study results and caveats: Declines in HvG clones occurring early post-transplant were associated with peak circulating GvH clone levels. Recipient bone marrow held GvH clones, some seen earlier in ileum or blood.

Only in-frame clones appear in the TCRdb table, and some are missing; sequencing was by immunoSEQ multiplex PCR. The sample has some 120,000 clones; 85% to 95% are singletons. The specimen comprised unstimulated CD4+ T cells sorted from spleen or lymph node cells, sampled before intestinal transplant. This receptor was taken from a human donor who received an intestinal transplant. The rearrangement joins TRBV12-5 to TRBJ2-7, with D perhaps TRBD1 or TRBD2 (5 bases each). The CDR3 sequence: CASGLNRDAQYF. The CDR3 DNA follows: TGTGCTAGTGGTTTGAACCGGGACGCGCAGTACTTC.